This T cell receptor beta chain was recorded in a study of blood T cell repertoires in COVID-19. In the study overall: Researchers got acute and convalescent COVID-19 samples from the United States, Italy and Spain.

Repertoires were generated with immunoSEQ multiplex PCR, while TCRdb's copy carries only in-frame clones and drops some. The data hold 90,000 to 100,000 clones, with 81% observed a single time. This clone has just one count. The germline V gene has CDR1 LGHNA and CDR2 YSLEER. Trimming shortened V by 5 bases and J by 7 bases, and 14 bases separated the two germline ends. The CDR3 extends over 13 amino acids. The sequence came from a woman older than 75 with acute or convalescent COVID-19. V usage is TRBV4-3 and J usage is TRBJ2-5, with D perhaps matching TRBD1 (6 bases). Input material: peripheral blood. The CDR3 DNA follows: TGCGCCAGCAGCTTAGGACAGACGGGGACCCAGTACTTC. This sequence encodes CASSLGQTGTQYF.